Listed below are T cell receptor beta chains from one sample, sequenced in a study of regulatory T cells in long-lasting Graves disease. TCRdb analysed the multiplex PCR reads with MiXCR anew, one entry per CDR3 protein. The sample records just over 600,000 distinct CDR3 sequences, roughly 16% being singletons. The same data also contributed to another study, on T cells in Graves' hyperthyroidism and ophthalmopathy.

The specimen comprised peripheral blood mononuclear cells (PBMCs), sampled at new diagnosis, from a patient treated with antithyroid drugs. Receptors originate from a woman in her 30s with Graves disease. Each CDR3 is given with its conserved first and last residue.

V: TRBV4-2
CDR3: CASSPSGGTGYEQFF

V: TRBV29-1
CDR3: CSTSDSLEAFF

V: TRBV28
CDR3: CASSLRVENTIYF

V: TRBV4-1
CDR3: CASSQGDRARAGELFF

V: TRBV3-1
CDR3: CASSPKGEGTSGNTIYF

V: TRBV20-1
CDR3: CSATVSGQPQHF

V: TRBV19
CDR3: CASSIAAGRQPQHF

V: TRBV5-1
CDR3: CASSDRDRANSPLHF

V: TRBV19
CDR3: CASSRRTGGTSGNTIYF

V: TRBV10-3
CDR3: CAISELLGLAGAVSYNEQFF

V: TRBV7-9
CDR3: CASSLITPPGEQYF

V: TRBV18
CDR3: CASSPQGWETQYF

V: TRBV6-1
CDR3: CASRRKPGSRSPLHF

V: TRBV24-1
CDR3: CATEANPGGNSYNEQFF

V: TRBV28
CDR3: CASSLWGDTGELFF

V: TRBV5-4
CDR3: CASSPGASGSYNEQFF

V: TRBV5-1
CDR3: CASSLDEVNTEAFF

V: TRBV10-3
CDR3: CAISPGTSGRAGNEQFF

V: TRBV2
CDR3: CASDLQGNYGYTF

V: TRBV24-1
CDR3: CATKTNTEAFF

V: TRBV24-1
CDR3: CATSDPGVPTDTQYF

V: TRBV20-1
CDR3: CSASPGLVRGYTF

V: TRBV3-1
CDR3: CASSQPTSGAVGRLPLHF

V: TRBV28
CDR3: CASRRQGRGNQPQHF

V: TRBV6-1
CDR3: CASRDRVINYGYTF

V: TRBV12-3/TRBV12-4
CDR3: CASSGREGLAGSGELFF

V: TRBV12-3/TRBV12-4
CDR3: CASSLRGELNEQFF

V: TRBV28
CDR3: CASSFSGTGNGQTQYF

V: TRBV6-4
CDR3: CASSASRETEAFF

V: TRBV27
CDR3: CARNLAGCTDTQYF

V: TRBV29-1
CDR3: CSVEEATGEKEKLFF

V: TRBV7-3
CDR3: CASSSIQGQINEQYF

V: TRBV6-1
CDR3: CASTKGGRGSAEAFF

V: TRBV20-1
CDR3: CRMASGSSYNEQFF

V: TRBV6-1
CDR3: CASRPQAGTGGRQPQHF

V: TRBV13
CDR3: CASSLGLGGGPSYEQYF

V: TRBV20-1
CDR3: CSARTGGVYEQYF

V: TRBV29-1
CDR3: CSAVTDLNTEAFF

V: TRBV30
CDR3: CAWSEKAGGAFF

V: TRBV11-2
CDR3: CASSFPRFQRDTGNEQFF

V: TRBV12-3/TRBV12-4
CDR3: CASSLSGEGNQPQHF

V: TRBV6-2/TRBV6-3
CDR3: CASPPGAFF

V: TRBV20-1
CDR3: CSALTSGRANTQYF

V: TRBV5-1
CDR3: CASSLELIQGTEAFF

V: TRBV11-2
CDR3: CASSLDAETQYF

V: TRBV14
CDR3: CASSQTRDSREQYF